This TCR beta chain originates from a study of cytotoxic CD8 clonotypes in ibrutinib-treated CLL. In the study overall: Averaging across samples gave approximately 250,000 productive templates and about 94,000 productive rearrangements. General study points: Samples from sustained-remission and progressing patients were taken at different times. Clonality correlated strongly with circulating CD8+ T cells and exceeded age-matched healthy donors at baseline.

To note about this clone: Its antigen is currently unknown.

Germline loops: CDR1 SGHTA, CDR2 FQGNSA. Trimming stripped 3 bases from V and 6 bases from J, with 9 bases between. The CDR3 sequence is 13 residues long. This table comes from immunoSEQ multiplex PCR, and its TCRdb copy is limited to in-frame clones, with some not included. The table records about 120,000 clones, about 58% of them present only once. This clonotype originated in a human donor with chronic lymphocytic leukemia. The sequenced sample was PBMCs, obtained after 24 months of ibrutinib treatment. V and J are TRBV7-2 and TRBJ2-1; perhaps TRBD1 as D (6 bases). CDR3 nucleotide sequence: TGTGCCAGCAGCTTCGGGACATCCAATGAGCAGTTCTTC. Residues: CASSFGTSNEQFF.